Sequencing of this T cell receptor (beta chain) was carried out in a study of T cell responses to AZD1222 COVID-19 vaccine. Study outcomes and limitations: Nearly half of spike-specific TCRs reportedly target variant regions that are unmutated in the B.1.351 and B.1.1.7 variants. Distributed over spike, vaccine-associated CD4 TCRs predominated at 160-218 and 743-854. Repertoires were obtained only post-peak T cell response.

The repertoire was sequenced with immunoSEQ multiplex PCR; TCRdb's copy has only in-frame clones and lacks some. This table has about 110,000 clones, about four fifths appearing once. Trimming pared 5 bases from V and 4 bases from J, leaving 9 bases between. The CDR3 loop spans 13 amino acids. Per germline, CDR1 SSHAT and CDR2 FNYEAQ (reference sequence). Details on this clone: Its antigen is still unknown. The same CDR3 can be traced to other DNA sequences in this sample.

The rearrangement joins TRBV7-7 to TRBJ1-5; a weak D match, TRBD1 (5 bases). The material was peripheral blood, obtained on day 0 of AZD1222 vaccination. This clonotype was obtained from an adult in good health. This CDR3 reads CASSPDRNQPQHF. The DNA of the CDR3 is TGTGCCAGCAGCCCCGACAGAAATCAGCCCCAGCATTTT. The whole variable domain, remainder taken from reference TRBV7-7 and TRBJ1-5, is GAGVSQSPRYKVTKRGQDVTLRCDPISSHATLYWYQQALGQGPEFLTYFNYEAQPDKSGLPSDRFSAERPEGSISTLTIQRTEQRDSAMYRCASSPDRNQPQHFGDGTRLSIL.